This TCR beta chain is drawn from a study of beta chain features in type 1 diabetes. To note about this clone: The antigen is unknown.

Study-level findings and limits: cDNA-based reads could over-represent cells with high TCR expression. Shortening that was moderate but significant affected the TCRB CDR3s of Type 1 diabetes patients in all four CD4+ subsets.

Sequenced material consisted of expressed TCRB transcripts (all of the isolated RNA was reverse transcribed). Produced via immunoSEQ multiplex PCR; TCRdb's table is partial and in-frame only. The sample holds a few hundred thousand clones, about 14% seen once. Trimming took 4 bases from V and 4 from J, leaving 10 bases between them. This CDR3 contains 14 residues. CDR1 is LGHNA and CDR2 is YSLEER in the germline V gene. This chain uses TRBV4-3 with TRBJ1-4, with no clear D. Sequenced: naive CD4+ T cells from blood. The clonotype comes from a woman aged 18-30 years in good health. This CDR3 is CASSPLGINEKLFF. The CDR3, as DNA: TGCGCCAGCAGCCCGCTCGGGATTAATGAAAAACTGTTTTTT.